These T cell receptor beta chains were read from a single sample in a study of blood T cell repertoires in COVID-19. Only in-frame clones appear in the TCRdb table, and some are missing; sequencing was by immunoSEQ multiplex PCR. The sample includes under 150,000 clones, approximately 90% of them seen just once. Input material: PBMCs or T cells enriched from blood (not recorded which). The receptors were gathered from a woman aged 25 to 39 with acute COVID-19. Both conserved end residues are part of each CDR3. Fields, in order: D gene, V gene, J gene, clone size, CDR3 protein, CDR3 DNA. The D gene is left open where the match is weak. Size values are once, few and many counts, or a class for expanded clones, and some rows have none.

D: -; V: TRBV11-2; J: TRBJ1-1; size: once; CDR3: CASSLGPNSQAFF; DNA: TGTGCCAGCAGCTTAGGGCCAAACAGTCAAGCTTTCTTT
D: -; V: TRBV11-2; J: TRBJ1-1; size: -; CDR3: CASANGGEAFF; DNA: TGTGCCAGCGCAAACGGGGGGGAAGCTTTCTTT
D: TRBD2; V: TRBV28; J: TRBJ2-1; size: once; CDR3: CASRKAGVVYNEQFF; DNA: TGTGCCAGCAGGAAAGCGGGAGTCGTCTACAATGAGCAGTTCTTC
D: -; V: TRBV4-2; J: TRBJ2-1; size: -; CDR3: CASSQGGASDEQFF; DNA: TGTGCCAGCAGCCAAGGTGGGGCTAGCGATGAGCAGTTCTTC
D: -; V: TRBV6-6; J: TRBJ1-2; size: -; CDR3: CASSPTVEGYTF; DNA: TGTGCCAGCAGTCCCACCGTAGAGGGCTACACCTTC
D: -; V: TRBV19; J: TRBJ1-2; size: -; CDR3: CASSSAGTRVGYTF; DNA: TGTGCCAGTAGCTCCGCGGGGACCAGGGTAGGCTACACCTTC
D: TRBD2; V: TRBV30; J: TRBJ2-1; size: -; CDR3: CAWSRLAGRPEQFF; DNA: TGTGCCTGGAGTCGGCTAGCGGGAAGACCTGAGCAGTTCTTC
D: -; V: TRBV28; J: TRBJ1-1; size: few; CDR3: CASSLQGQNTEAFF; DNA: TGTGCCAGCAGCTTGCAGGGACAGAACACTGAAGCTTTCTTT
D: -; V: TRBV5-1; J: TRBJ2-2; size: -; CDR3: CASSLATNTGELFF; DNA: TGCGCCAGCAGCTTGGCAACGAACACCGGGGAGCTGTTTTTT
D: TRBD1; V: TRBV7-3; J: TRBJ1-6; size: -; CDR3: CASSPSGQGIVPLHF; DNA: TGTGCCAGCAGCCCCTCGGGACAGGGGATCGTCCCCCTCCACTTT
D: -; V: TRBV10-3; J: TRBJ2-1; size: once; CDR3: CAISEGLLYNEQFF; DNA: TGTGCCATCAGTGAGGGACTCCTGTACAATGAGCAGTTCTTC
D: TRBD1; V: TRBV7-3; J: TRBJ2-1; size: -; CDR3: CASSRTGSSYNEQFF; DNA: TGTGCCAGCAGCCGGACAGGAAGCTCCTACAATGAGCAGTTCTTC
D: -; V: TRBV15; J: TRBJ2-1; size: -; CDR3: CATSSTGLPNEQFF; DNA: TGTGCCACCAGCAGTACAGGGTTGCCTAATGAGCAGTTCTTC
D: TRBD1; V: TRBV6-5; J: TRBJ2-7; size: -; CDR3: CASRTGTGGYEQYF; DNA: TGTGCCAGCAGAACCGGGACAGGGGGCTACGAGCAGTACTTC
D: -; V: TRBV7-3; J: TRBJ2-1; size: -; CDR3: CASSLAAYNEQFF; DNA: TGTGCCAGCAGCTTAGCGGCCTACAATGAGCAGTTCTTC
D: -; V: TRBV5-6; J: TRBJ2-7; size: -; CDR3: CASSLVALSSYEQYF; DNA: TGTGCCAGCAGCTTGGTAGCGTTGAGCTCCTACGAGCAGTACTTC
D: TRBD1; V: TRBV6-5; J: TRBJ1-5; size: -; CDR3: CASVYRDRENQPQHF; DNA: TGTGCCAGCGTGTACCGGGACAGGGAGAATCAGCCCCAGCATTTT
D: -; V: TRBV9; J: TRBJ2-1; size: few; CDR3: CASSVAPAAYNEQFF; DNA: TGTGCCAGCAGCGTAGCTCCAGCGGCCTACAATGAGCAGTTCTTC
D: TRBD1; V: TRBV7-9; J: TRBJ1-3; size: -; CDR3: CATPGTGSGNTIYF; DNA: TGTGCCACCCCCGGGACAGGGTCTGGAAACACCATATATTTT
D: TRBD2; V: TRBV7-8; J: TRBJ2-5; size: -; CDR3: CASRSGSQETQYF; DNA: TGTGCCAGCAGAAGCGGGAGTCAAGAGACCCAGTACTTC
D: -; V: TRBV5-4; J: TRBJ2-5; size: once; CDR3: CASSLAAGGTEETQYF; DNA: TGTGCCAGCAGCTTGGCGGCAGGGGGGACCGAAGAGACCCAGTACTTC
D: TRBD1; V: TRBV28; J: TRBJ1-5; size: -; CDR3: CASIPGQVDQPQHF; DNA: TGTGCCAGCATTCCGGGACAGGTCGATCAGCCCCAGCATTTT
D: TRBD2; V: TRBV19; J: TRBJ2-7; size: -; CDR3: CASSIAGTSNRQYF; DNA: TGTGCCAGTAGTATAGCAGGGACTAGCAATCGGCAGTACTTC
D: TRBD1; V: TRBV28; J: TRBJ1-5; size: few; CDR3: CASSLTLTAGQGGNQPQHF; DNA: TGTGCCAGCAGCCTTACCCTTACCGCGGGGCAGGGGGGCAATCAGCCCCAGCATTTT
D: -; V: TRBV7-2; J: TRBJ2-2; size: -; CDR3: CASSSQGSGELFF; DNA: TGTGCCAGCAGCTCTCAGGGATCCGGGGAGCTGTTTTTT
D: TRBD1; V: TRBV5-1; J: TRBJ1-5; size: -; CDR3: CASSPTGDGQPQHF; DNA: TGCGCCAGCAGCCCGACAGGGGACGGTCAGCCCCAGCATTTT
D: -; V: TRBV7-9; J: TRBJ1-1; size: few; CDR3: CASSLQGNTEAFF; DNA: TGTGCCAGCAGCTTACAGGGGAACACTGAAGCTTTCTTT
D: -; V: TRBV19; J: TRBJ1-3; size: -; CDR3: CASTESPGNTIYF; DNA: TGTGCCAGTACTGAGTCCCCTGGAAACACCATATATTTT
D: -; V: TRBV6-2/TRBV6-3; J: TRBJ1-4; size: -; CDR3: CASSYSDRLNEKLFF; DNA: TGTGCCAGCAGTTACTCTGACAGGTTGAATGAAAAACTGTTTTTT
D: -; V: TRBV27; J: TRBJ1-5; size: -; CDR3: CASSPGSNQPQHF; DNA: TGTGCCAGTAGCCCAGGGAGCAATCAGCCCCAGCATTTT
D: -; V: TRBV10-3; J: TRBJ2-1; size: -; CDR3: CAISDPASLSPYNEQFF; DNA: TGTGCCATCAGTGACCCCGCTAGCCTCAGCCCCTACAATGAGCAGTTCTTC